One T cell receptor beta chain is described in this entry. Its specific antigen is unknown. No much larger clone is present one base from it, and per-base qualities are unavailable. The data derive from a study of cytomegalovirus exposure and HLA in healthy donors (dated by TCRdb to 2017 to 2019). About the investigation overall: An earlier analysis of approximately 590 of the donors reported 250 to 350 Gb of sequence data and about 100 million unique TCR beta sequences from 150 million to 200 million T cells. About 280 gigabases of sequencing data and around 80 million unique TCR sequences made up an early release that covered 640 HLA-typed donors. The genetic ancestry cluster associated with self-reported Caucasian donors included over 80% of the approximately 400 genotyped donors. The study aimed to test whether cataloging public T cell receptors could reveal signatures of past pathogen exposure. The study profiled the T cell repertoires of hundreds of subjects by immunosequencing and related them to cytomegalovirus serostatus. In addition to the first cohort of approximately 670 subjects, a separate validation cohort of over 90 different subjects was used. To predict cytomegalovirus infection status, the study brought together high-throughput TCR immunosequencing, statistical association of individual TCRs with disease status, and machine learning. A later analysis re-examined previously published TCR beta repertoires from 600 to 700 donors and added high-resolution HLA genotyping to investigate patterns of TCR occurrence. Rather than drawing on any new phenotypic data, the later analysis identified candidate immune exposures from TCR beta sequences and the way those sequences occurred across donors. To decide whether each TCR beta V gene segment behaved as functional or pseudogenic, an earlier analysis of nearly 600 of the donors relied on high-throughput TCR beta sequencing. Alongside the repertoire data, information on donor age, sex, ethnicity and CMV serostatus was compiled. A later genetic analysis took genome-wide SNP genotypes for about 55% of the roughly 700 donors and used that subset as a discovery cohort. Every discovery cohort repertoire had been produced on one sequencing platform. Both class I and class II loci were covered by HLA typing, at four-digit resolution. The number of donors typed differed by locus, with 629-630 for A, B, C, DRB1 and DQB1, 522 for DQA1, over 600 for DPA1, and over 400 for DPB1. Four to six DR-DQ haplotypes were handled as single units for association and clustering, since linkage in the cohort was strong. Across roughly 420 genotyped donors of the cohort, an average of approximately 240,000 unique TCR beta nucleotide sequences per donor were sequenced, and approximately 17% of those sequences were non-productive.

Libraries were constructed by the immunoSEQ multiplex PCR assay. For the multiplex PCR, a mixture combining 60 forward primers for TCR Vbeta segments and 13 reverse primers for TCR Jbeta segments was used. The CDR3 region of rearranged TCR beta genes was amplified from genomic DNA by a multiplex PCR assay. The amplified TCR beta libraries were sequenced on the Illumina HiSeq System as 87-base-pair reads. Under the source paper's analysis protocol: A later analysis tallied around 80 million unique TCR beta chains across the 660 or so repertoires, and approximately 12 million of those chains were shared by two or more donors. Raw reads were error-corrected and collapsed into unique sequences with a nearest-neighbor algorithm that merged closely related sequences to remove PCR and sequencing errors. CDR3 sequences were aligned to IMGT reference sequences to assign V, D and J gene segments. For a sequence to be retained, a match of at least six nucleotides was required to both a V gene segment and a J gene segment. Rearrangements were called productive when the CDR3 lacked stop codons and stayed in frame with V and J; all others were non-productive. CDR3 was defined by IMGT convention, running from the second conserved V-encoded cysteine to the conserved J-encoded phenylalanine. Sequences without an unambiguous match to a single V gene segment were excluded from the earlier analysis of approximately 600 of the donors. An earlier analysis of some 610 of the donors called V segments functional above 56.7% productive rearrangements and segregating when the between-donor standard deviation exceeded 5%. To diagnose cytomegalovirus status from the catalog of TCR beta chain sequences, a statistical classification framework was built. In a later analysis, TCR nucleotide sequences were compared against IMGT/GENE-DB human TR gene sequences so that V and J genes could be assigned. A later analysis assigned CDR3 sequences and most-parsimonious VDJ recombination scenarios with the TCRdist pipeline. In a later analysis, every TCR beta chain was defined by the combination of its CDR3 amino acid sequence and its V-gene family, and reads without a unique V-gene family were dropped. In a later analysis, 550 to 650 highly shared, low-generation-probability nucleotide sequences were removed to address suspected cross-contamination and a sequencing artifact. In a later analysis, a clonal expansion index was calculated for each public chain from normalized within-repertoire ranks of inferred template counts. In a later analysis, generation probabilities were computed using a VDJ recombination model fitted to out-of-frame rearrangements, and the results were checked against IGoR. A later analysis scored TCR-TCR, TCR-HLA and TCR-CMV co-occurrence with hypergeometric tests, applying a repertoire-size bias correction to TCR pairs. False discovery rates were estimated in a later analysis by permuting HLA or CMV assignments 20 times. A later analysis grouped co-occurring TCRs with DBSCAN, adding TCRdist sequence similarity when clustering within HLA-allele-positive subsets. Repertoires with fewer than 30,000 or more than 120,000 public chains, plus five repertoires with anomalous nucleotide sharing, were excluded from co-occurrence clustering. The source is immuneACCESS, and TCRdb retained only in-frame sequences with V and J called. Part of the clones is not carried over; for the studies checked, unresolved V genes explain less than half of this, and the remainder is unexplained. The V and J calls and clone size were taken over from that table, and D and trimming were inferred from the DNA. Counted in this sample were approximately 160,000 clones; roughly four fifths of them appeared once. The leading ten clones occupy under 2% of the sample.

What the research found in general, with its limitations: In a later genetic analysis, a missense DCLRE1C variant was associated with V-gene and J-gene trimming of TCR beta chains, and the association was replicated in an independent cohort. Because HLA typing was missing for some donors at each locus, association tests included only the typed subset. Presence/absence analyses assumed roughly uniform sequencing depth across donors, an assumption that may not hold. Some IMGT-functional V segments, including TRBV6-2 and TRBV6-3, could not be told apart with the 87-base-pair reads, so those segments were excluded. In a later genetic analysis, fewer N-insertions in productive TCRs were reported among donors in an Asian-associated ancestry cluster than the 666-donor mean. Because counts were too low, about 15 rarely observed V segments, including chromosome 9 orphons, were left out of the earlier analysis of approximately 580 of the donors. A cluster of highly shared sequence variants was judged likely to represent a technical artifact of the sequencing pipeline. A further reported finding was that TCR beta sequences accurately predicted the HLA-A and HLA-B alleles for most subjects in the first cohort. According to a later analysis, most CMV-associated TCR beta chains appeared to be HLA-restricted, and the HLA associations seemed to be driven largely by CMV exposure. The classifier was reported to diagnose cytomegalovirus status with high specificity and sensitivity in both the original cohort and the validation cohort. The only immune exposure information available for the cohort was CMV serostatus. The cohort was sequenced for TCR beta chains only, and without alpha or paired-chain data the features that could be detected were limited. A later analysis associated 16,951 TCR beta sequences with specific HLA alleles at a false discovery rate of 0.05. The study gave a list of about 160 TCR beta chains associated with cytomegalovirus. Assigning TCR associations to individual alleles was difficult when HLA alleles, especially DR and DQ, strongly co-occurred. In a later analysis, several top co-occurrence clusters were reported to appear linked to parvovirus B19, influenza, CMV and Epstein-Barr virus. Linkage disequilibrium might explain the correlated functional status among segregating V segments, but an unknown experimental factor could not be excluded. Broadly in line with IMGT annotations, most TCR beta V segments showed up in productive rearrangements about 87% or about 30% of the time in an earlier analysis of some 590 of the donors. In a later analysis, HLA-associated TCR beta chains showed more clonal expansion and lower generation probabilities than non-associated chains that were equally common. In vitro tests confirmed that three of the cytomegalovirus-associated TCR beta chains recognize cytomegalovirus antigens. The authors suggested that the approach could potentially be generalized to other disease states and immunological phenotypes. According to a later analysis, TCR association rates differed among HLA loci, with DRB1 alleles showing the most associated TCRs and HLA-C alleles showing the fewest. Across donors, most TCR sequences were observed very rarely, whereas some public TCRs were present in many individuals.

Per the germline V gene, SNHLY is the CDR1 and FYNNEI is the CDR2. The V end loses 2 bases and the J end loses 4 bases, and a stretch of 11 bases separates them. From the cysteine up to the phenylalanine, the CDR3 has a length of 14 residues. CDR3 DNA is the only sequence kept; it has 42 bases, read in frame from the first base. The cohort comprised around 700 healthy bone marrow donors. All cohort members were sampled while nominally healthy, although unrecorded immune exposures were likely present. The donor was CMV seronegative and belonged to the group of roughly 330 seronegative cohort members. Each donor provided a peripheral blood sample, and peripheral blood mononuclear cells were used for TCR beta sequencing. Genomic DNA extraction from the blood cell samples was performed with the Qiagen DNeasy Blood Extraction Kit.

The sample taken for sequencing was PBMCs. The sequence links TRBV2 to TRBJ1-1, and the D gene may be TRBD1, 5 bases matching. The TCR comes from a man in his forties in good health and CMV-seronegative. The DNA reads TGTGCCAGCAGTGAACAAGGGGTCGGCACTGAAGCTTTCTTT. The encoded protein is CASSEQGVGTEAFF.